A single sample is the source of the 19 T cell receptor beta chains below, sequenced in a study of cytomegalovirus exposure and HLA in healthy donors. PCR was performed using 60 Vbeta and 13 Jbeta primers. Assay used: immunoSEQ multiplex PCR; TCRdb lists only in-frame clones, some missing. The top ten clones hold 1.9% of a sample with about 140,000 clones, about 80% of them seen once. Sequencing was performed on PBMCs. The receptors derive from a woman aged 40 to 50 in good health and CMV-seronegative.

The chain links TRBV5-6 to TRBJ2-2; no reliable D call. V dropped 0 bases and J dropped 0 bases, with 6 bases sitting between them. The V gene's germline CDR1 is SGHDT and CDR2 YYEEEE. The CDR3 runs 15 residues. In DNA form, the CDR3 reads TGTGCCAGCAGCTTGGAGCCTTCGAACACCGGGGAGCTGTTTTTT. Amino acids: CASSLEPSNTGELFF. The variable domain in full, completed from reference TRBV5-6 and TRBJ2-2, reads DAGVTQSPTHLIKTRGQQVTLRCSPKSGHDTVSWYQQALGQGPQFIFQYYEEEERQRGNFPDRFSGHQFPNYSSELNVNALLLGDSALYLCASSLEPSNTGELFFGEGSRLTVL.

The chain uses TRBV7-6 and TRBJ2-3; 13 nucleotides align to TRBD2. The germline V gene encodes CDR1 SGHVS and CDR2 FNYEAQ. Germline trimming cut 5 bases from V and 3 bases from J; bases unmatched to any gene: 8. The CDR3 spans 17 residues. The CDR3 spells CASSLTSGRAETDTQYF. The CDR3 nucleotides read TGTGCCAGCAGCCTAACTAGCGGGAGGGCCGAAACAGATACGCAGTATTTT.

The CDR3 spells CAISETLAGTDTQYF. The CDR3 DNA reads as TGTGCCATCAGTGAGACACTAGCGGGAACAGATACGCAGTATTTT. The rearrangement uses TRBV10-3 and TRBJ2-3, with 10 bases fitting TRBD2. Germline trimming cut 2 bases from V and 3 bases from J; bases unmatched to any gene: 2. CDR3 size: 15 residues. Germline CDR1 and CDR2: ENHRY and SYGVKD.

The genes are TRBV7-3 and TRBJ2-5, with 15 positions matching TRBD2. This CDR3 contains 19 residues. Germline assignment: CDR1 SGHTA and CDR2 FQGTGA. Losses at the gene ends were 5 bases for V and 5 bases for J; bases not matched to a gene: 15. For the CDR3, the DNA is TGTGCCAGCAGCCCAGGGAAGGGACTAGCGGGAGGTGCGGGGGAGACCCAGTACTTC. Amino acid sequence: CASSPGKGLAGGAGETQYF.

The chain recombines TRBV18 with TRBJ2-1; 7 bases line up with TRBD2. The V segment lost 5 bases and the J segment 8 bases; nucleotides outside the gene matches: 9. Germline lookup yields CDR1 KGHSH and CDR2 LQKENI. The CDR3 is made up of 14 amino acids. DNA of the CDR3: TGTGCCAGCTCAGGTGGCGCGGGAGTCTATGAGCAGTTCTTC. It encodes CASSGGAGVYEQFF.

This chain links TRBV21-1 with TRBJ2-1; the table's D gene call, TRBD1, was not cross checked with the DNA. TRBV21-1 is tagged as a pseudogene. This CDR3 comprises 20 residues. The CDR3 loop is CASSKSGVEREPRLYNEQFF. CDR3 coding DNA: TGTGCCAGCAGCAAATCAGGGGTAGAGAGGGAGCCCCGACTATACAATGAGCAGTTCTTC.

The rearrangement links TRBV30 to TRBJ1-5; D possibly corresponds to TRBD1 (6 bases). Germline CDR1 and CDR2: GTSNPN and SVGIG (reference sequence). Trimming took off 3 bases at V and 0 bases at J, with 12 bases between the two ends. The CDR3 contains 15 residues. CDR3 region: CAWRRTAYSNQPQHF. The CDR3 DNA reads as TGTGCCTGGAGGCGGACAGCGTATAGCAATCAGCCCCAGCATTTT.

The V and J genes are TRBV19 and TRBJ2-2; D is unclear. Trimming removed 3 bases at V and 9 bases at J, with 14 bases between. This CDR3 is built from 14 residues. Looked up from germline, CDR1 is LNHDA and CDR2 is SQIVND (reference sequence). Here the CDR3 reads CASSIPQNSRELFF. For the CDR3, the DNA is TGTGCCAGTAGTATTCCACAGAACTCCAGGGAGCTGTTTTTT.

This chain joins TRBV27 and TRBJ2-2; TRBD2 is a possible D gene (7 bases). The V end was cut by 5 bases, the J end by 6 bases, with 16 bases between. This CDR3 spans 15 amino acids. Germline CDR1 reads MNHEY; CDR2 reads SMNVEV (reference sequence). The CDR3 DNA is TGTGCCAGCAGTCTCTCCCGGGGGGCCGCCGGGGAGCTGTTTTTT. It specifies CASSLSRGAAGELFF.

The gene calls are TRBV5-5 and TRBJ1-4; TRBD1 matches at 9 bases. Germline CDR1 is SGHKS and CDR2 is YYEKEE (reference sequence). The CDR3 length is 14 residues. The V and J ends lost 4 bases and 8 bases, in that order; junction bases with no gene match: 6. CDR3 DNA sequence: TGTGCCAGCAGCAAAGCCGGGACAGGGGAAAAACTGTTTTTT. Protein: CASSKAGTGEKLFF.

V and J are TRBV6-5 and TRBJ2-3; TRBD2 matches at 10 bases. Trimming removed 2 bases from V and 5 bases from J; junction bases left unmatched: 7. CDR1 MNHEY and CDR2 SVGAGI come from the germline V gene. This CDR3 spans 16 amino acids. As DNA, the CDR3 is TGTGCCAGCAGTTACGACCCTAGCGGGAGAATAGATACGCAGTATTTT. This translates into CASSYDPSGRIDTQYF.

This chain connects TRBV2 to TRBJ2-2; 11 nucleotides align to TRBD1. Per germline, CDR1 SNHLY and CDR2 FYNNEI. The trim removed 6 bases at V and 7 bases at J, leaving 4 bases unmatched. CDR3 size: 14 residues. The CDR3 DNA sequence: TGTGCCAGCAGCGGGGACAGGGGGAGCGGGGAGCTGTTTTTT. This gives the protein CASSGDRGSGELFF.

This chain joins TRBV11-3 and TRBJ2-3; 12 positions agree with TRBD2. V lost 4 bases to trimming and J lost 2 bases; unmatched junction nucleotides: 4. CDR3 length equals 16 residues. CDR1 SGHNT and CDR2 YENEEA come from the germline V gene. The CDR3 DNA follows: TGTGCCAGCAGCTCCAGGACTAGCGGGAACACAGATACGCAGTATTTT. Translating gives CASSSRTSGNTDTQYF.

This chain uses TRBV7-9 with TRBJ1-1, with TRBD1 as a possible D gene (6 bases). CDR1 and CDR2 from the germline V gene are SEHNR and FQNEAQ (reference sequence). V lost 6 bases to trimming and J lost 6 bases, with 14 bases between them. The CDR3 runs to 13 residues. The CDR3 reads CASRTRGDPEAFF. CDR3 DNA: TGTGCCAGCAGGACCAGGGGTGACCCTGAAGCTTTCTTT.

This rearrangement joins TRBV28 to TRBJ2-3, with 9 bases fitting TRBD2. Germline V gene data show CDR1 as MDHEN and CDR2 as SYDVKM. V lost 2 bases and J lost 1; bases outside the gene matches: 4. The CDR3 runs to 16 residues. CDR3 in amino acids: CASSLIAGEGTDTQYF. CDR3 sequence (DNA): TGTGCCAGCAGTTTAATAGCGGGAGAGGGCACAGATACGCAGTATTTT.

The CDR3, as DNA: TGTGCCAGCAAATGGTATGCGGGAACGAACACCGGGGAGCTGTTTTTT. Protein: CASKWYAGTNTGELFF. This chain links TRBV6-6 with TRBJ2-2, with D tentatively TRBD2 (6 bases). There are 16 residues in the CDR3. The V gene's germline CDR1 is MNHNY and CDR2 SVGAGI (reference sequence). The V gene lost 7 bases and the J gene lost 0 bases, with 15 bases spanning the gap.

This chain joins TRBV25-1 and TRBJ2-7; 11 bases are shared with TRBD2. Trimming at V came to 5 bases and at J to 5 bases, leaving 11 bases not matched to a gene. The V gene's germline CDR1 is MGHDK and CDR2 SYGVNS. CDR3 length: 16 residues. CDR3 in amino acids: CASSTALAGGHNEQYF. The CDR3, as DNA: TGTGCCAGCAGTACGGCTCTAGCGGGAGGTCATAACGAGCAGTACTTC.

The chain is built from TRBV5-4 and TRBJ1-5, with D maybe TRBD1 (6 bases). Trimming shortened V by 1 base and J by 5 bases, and 7 bases separated the two germline ends. Looked up from germline, CDR1 is SGHNT and CDR2 is YYREEE (reference sequence). The CDR3 is 13 residues long. The CDR3 nucleotides read TGTGCCAGCAGCTTGAACAGGGATCAGCCCCAGCATTTT. As protein: CASSLNRDQPQHF.

This chain connects TRBV11-1 to TRBJ2-2; TRBD2 matches at 7 bases. The CDR3 runs 15 residues. V was clipped by 1 base and J by 3 bases; unmatched bases: 2. Germline V lookup: CDR1 SGHAT, CDR2 FQDESV (reference sequence). The CDR3 protein is CASSLVAGYTGELFF. The CDR3 nucleotides read TGTGCCAGCAGCTTAGTAGCGGGCTACACCGGGGAGCTGTTTTTT.